This T cell receptor beta chain was identified during a study of T cell responses to AZD1222 COVID-19 vaccine. Overall study context: The analysis combined second doses at about 4 or about 12 weeks. Study results and limitations: Most donors were white British, females outnumbered males, and clonal diversity was possibly underestimated. Seropositive status at baseline applied to only a handful of AZD1222 recipients. Spike-specific TCR breadth rose after two AZD1222 doses, and depth rose as well.

Trimming stripped 2 bases from V and 5 bases from J, with 16 bases between. This CDR3 spans 16 amino acids. Germline CDR1 is SGHAT and CDR2 is FQNNGV. About this clone: Its target is not known.

Assay used: immunoSEQ multiplex PCR; TCRdb lists only in-frame clones, some missing. The profile covers roughly 180,000 clones, with 90% to 95% appearing a single time and 0.64% taken by the ten largest. The material sequenced was peripheral blood, taken on day 0 of AZD1222 vaccination. The V call is TRBV11-2, the J call TRBJ2-1; D unclear. This clonotype was sampled from an adult in good health. The CDR3, as DNA: TGTGCCAGCAGCTTAATCTACTACTCGGACGACAATGAGCAGTTCTTC. Protein: CASSLIYYSDDNEQFF.